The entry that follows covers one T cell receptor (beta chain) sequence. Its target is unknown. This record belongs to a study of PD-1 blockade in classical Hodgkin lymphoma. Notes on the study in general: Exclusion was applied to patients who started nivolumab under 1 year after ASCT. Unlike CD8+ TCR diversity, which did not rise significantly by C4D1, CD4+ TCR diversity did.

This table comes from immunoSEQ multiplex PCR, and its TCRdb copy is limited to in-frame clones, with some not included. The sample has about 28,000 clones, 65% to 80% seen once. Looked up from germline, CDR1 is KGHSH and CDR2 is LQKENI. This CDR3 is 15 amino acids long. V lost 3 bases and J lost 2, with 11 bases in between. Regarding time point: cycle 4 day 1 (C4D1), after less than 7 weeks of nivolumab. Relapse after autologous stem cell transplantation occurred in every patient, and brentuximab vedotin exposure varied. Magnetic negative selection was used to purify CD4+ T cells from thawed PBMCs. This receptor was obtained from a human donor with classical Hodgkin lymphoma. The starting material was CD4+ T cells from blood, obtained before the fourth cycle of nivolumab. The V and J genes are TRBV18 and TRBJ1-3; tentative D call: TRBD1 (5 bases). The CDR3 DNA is TGTGCCAGCTCACCGTTGGGGGGAACTGGAAACACCATATATTTT. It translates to CASSPLGGTGNTIYF.